These T cell receptor beta chains were read from a single sample in a study of vaccination and CD4 T cells after COVID-19. TCRdb re-derived calls from the PCR reads in MiXCR, one entry per CDR3 protein. The table records 17,000 or so distinct CDR3 sequences, about 38% of them present only once. What these receptors recognize is not known. Sequenced: CD4+ T cells from blood, cultured in vitro. The receptors derive from a human donor who had recovered from COVID-19. CDR3s include the opening cysteine and the closing phenylalanine or tryptophan. The D gene is left open where the match is weak. Not all rows give a size; the values are once, few, many and, for expanded clones, a class.

d_call	v_call	j_call	clone_size	cdr3_nt	cdr3_aa
TRBD1	TRBV6-1	TRBJ2-2	few	TGTGCCAGCAGTGCGGACAGGGTGGCCACCGGGGAGCTGTTTTTT	CASSADRVATGELFF
-	TRBV12-2	TRBJ2-2	once	TGTGCAAGTCGCTTAGACCTGACTAGCGGGAGGTGGGAGCTGTTTTTT	CASRLDLTSGRWELFF
-	TRBV27	TRBJ1-3	-	TGTGCCAGCAAAACAGGGCTGGAAGGAAACACCATATATTTT	CASKTGLEGNTIYF
TRBD2	TRBV6-5	TRBJ2-3	few	TGTGCCAGCAGTTACTCTAGCGGGAGAGGAGATACGCAGTATTTT	CASSYSSGRGDTQYF
TRBD1	TRBV6-1	TRBJ2-3	few	TGTGCCAGTAAGACAGGGAGAGGAACAGATACGCAGTATTTT	CASKTGRGTDTQYF
TRBD1	TRBV2	TRBJ1-4	large	TGTGCCAGCAGACGCGGACAGGGGGCACAGGGAAAACTGTTTTTT	CASRRGQGAQGKLFF
TRBD1	TRBV7-9	TRBJ1-5	-	TGTGCCAGCAGCAGAAACGTAGGGCAGGGGGATCAGCCCCAGCATTTT	CASSRNVGQGDQPQHF
-	TRBV6-5	TRBJ2-7	-	TGTGCCAGCAGTTACTCGTCCGGAAGTTACGAGCAGTACTTC	CASSYSSGSYEQYF
-	TRBV5-1	TRBJ2-2	once	TGCGCCAGCAGCTTTATAGGGTTGGGAGCCGGGGAGCTGTTTTTT	CASSFIGLGAGELFF
-	TRBV5-4	TRBJ2-1	few	TGTGCCAGCAGCTTGAAGTTTGGGGGCTACAATGAGCAGTTCTTC	CASSLKFGGYNEQFF
TRBD1	TRBV7-3	TRBJ1-1	few	TGTGCCAGCAGCATGGACAGGGGAAGGGAAGCTTTCTTT	CASSMDRGREAFF
-	TRBV7-2	TRBJ2-7	-	TGTGCCAGCAGTATACAGGGATACTCCTACGAGCAGTACTTC	CASSIQGYSYEQYF
TRBD2	TRBV6-5	TRBJ2-7	-	TGTGCCAGCAGTTACGGGACTAGCGGATCCTACGAGCAGTACTTC	CASSYGTSGSYEQYF
-	TRBV28	TRBJ2-1	-	TGTGCCAGCAGTTCACTAGGTCGTATCGAGCAGTTCTTC	CASSSLGRIEQFF
TRBD1	TRBV4-3	TRBJ2-5	-	TGCGCCAGCAGCCCGGGCCGGGACAGGGGGGGAGAGACCCAGTACTTC	CASSPGRDRGGETQYF
-	TRBV7-2	TRBJ2-3	few	TGTGCCAGCAGCTTAGCCCCGGGACGCAGTTCCACAGATACGCAGTATTTT	CASSLAPGRSSTDTQYF
-	TRBV12-3/TRBV12-4	TRBJ2-5	-	TGTGCCAGCAGTTTTGGTGACAATGGGAAAGAGACCCAGTACTTC	CASSFGDNGKETQYF
-	TRBV20-1	TRBJ1-5	-	TGCAGTGCTCTGAATGGAATCTCGGGGCCCCAGCATTTT	CSALNGISGPQHF
-	TRBV6-5	TRBJ2-7	few	TGTGCCAGCAGTTATAGGGGTTACGAGCAGTACTTC	CASSYRGYEQYF
TRBD2	TRBV20-1	TRBJ2-1	-	TGCAGTGCTAGCCCAAGTGGACTAGCGGGAGGAGACAATGAGCAGTTCTTC	CSASPSGLAGGDNEQFF
-	TRBV20-1	TRBJ1-5	-	TGCAGTGCCCGACAGGTGGGGAAATTCCCCCAGCATTTT	CSARQVGKFPQHF
TRBD1	TRBV20-1	TRBJ2-6	few	TGCAGTGCCCTGGGACAGGGGGCGACTGGGGCCAACGTCCTGACTTTC	CSALGQGATGANVLTF
-	TRBV28	TRBJ1-5	few	TGTGCCAGCAGTCCCCTCTGGGGGAGTTTGGGACAGCATTTT	CASSPLWGSLGQHF
-	TRBV6-1	TRBJ1-6	few	TGTGCCAGCTGGGACGTCGGGCGCAGGGCCCTCCACTTT	CASWDVGRRALHF
-	TRBV6-2/TRBV6-3	TRBJ2-5	-	TGTGCCAGCAAGCCACATGTCCAGGGGGAGACCCAGTACTTC	CASKPHVQGETQYF
-	TRBV2	TRBJ1-1	-	TGTGCCAGCAGTCCACAGGTTGAAGCTTTCTTT	CASSPQVEAFF
-	TRBV30	TRBJ2-5	-	TGTGCCTGGAGTGAACAAGAGACCCAGTACTTC	CAWSEQETQYF
TRBD2	TRBV7-3	TRBJ2-2	-	TGTGCCAGCAGCCCTCGGACTAGCGGGATCACCGGGGAGCTGTTTTTT	CASSPRTSGITGELFF
-	TRBV27	TRBJ1-2	few	TGTGCCAGCAGTTTATGGGGGGCCCAGACTTATGGCTACACCTTC	CASSLWGAQTYGYTF
-	TRBV28	TRBJ1-3	-	TGTGCCAGCAGTATCTACAGCTCTGGAAACACCATATATTTT	CASSIYSSGNTIYF
-	TRBV7-2	TRBJ2-1	-	TGTGCCAGCAGCTTATTACAGAGTAACAATGAGCAGTTCTTC	CASSLLQSNNEQFF
TRBD1	TRBV12-3/TRBV12-4	TRBJ1-3	-	TGTGCCAGTGGGGGGGGACAGGTGGGAAACACCATATATTTT	CASGGGQVGNTIYF
-	TRBV25-1	TRBJ1-2	few	TGTGCCAGCATAGACCCCAGGGGTAACTATGGCTACACCTTC	CASIDPRGNYGYTF
TRBD1	TRBV28	TRBJ2-7	-	TGTGCCAGCAGTTTACTGGTGACAGGGTCCTACGAGCAGTACTTC	CASSLLVTGSYEQYF
-	TRBV19	TRBJ1-5	-	TGTGCCAGTAGTATTCAGGGATTTTGGGGCAATCAGCCCCAGCATTTT	CASSIQGFWGNQPQHF
-	TRBV10-3	TRBJ2-3	few	TGTGCCATCAAAGAGTCTCTGGCAGATACGCAGTATTTT	CAIKESLADTQYF
-	TRBV10-3	TRBJ2-5	medium-sized	TGTGCCATCAGTGGGCACGGCCAAGAGACCCAGTACTTC	CAISGHGQETQYF
-	TRBV10-3	TRBJ2-7	-	TGTGCCATCAGTGAGTCGGGGGGACAGTTATACGAGCAGTACTTC	CAISESGGQLYEQYF
-	TRBV5-5	TRBJ2-7	-	TGTGCCAGCAGCTTGGGACACAACTCCTACGAGCAGTACTTC	CASSLGHNSYEQYF
TRBD1	TRBV30	TRBJ2-1	few	TGTGCCTGGTTTCACCGGGACAGGGGACGGGAGCAGTTCTTC	CAWFHRDRGREQFF
TRBD2	TRBV28	TRBJ2-1	-	TGTGCCAGCAGTTCCCTAGGCGGGAGGGCCGATGAGCAGTTCTTC	CASSSLGGRADEQFF